This TCR beta chain stems from a study of response to subunit inactivated influenza vaccine. On this clonotype: Its antigen is unidentified.

TCRdb called the RT-PCR reads again in MiXCR, with one record for every CDR3 protein. Here the sample spans approximately 520,000 distinct CDR3 sequences, about 17% being singletons. The CDR3 is made up of 15 amino acids. Trimming took 5 bases from V and 5 from J, leaving 19 bases between them. Germline CDR1 and CDR2: SNHLY and FYNNEI. Overall study findings and caveats: The authors proposed limited new T cell recruitment per seasonal influenza vaccination.

The sequenced sample was CD4+ T cells sorted from PBMCs, obtained roughly 24 months after vaccination. The chain joins TRBV2 to TRBJ2-7, with a tentative D call TRBD2 (6 bases). The sequence came from a man aged 50-75 years who received an inactivated influenza vaccine. The CDR3 spells CASSIGGLLVHEQYF. DNA of the CDR3: TGTGCCAGCAGTATTGGGGGACTGCTAGTCCACGAGCAGTACTTC. Combining the CDR3 with reference TRBV2 and TRBJ2-7 gives the whole variable domain EPEVTQTPSHQVTQMGQEVILRCVPISNHLYFYWYRQILGQKVEFLVSFYNNEISEKSEIFDDQFSVERPDGSNFTLKIRSTKLEDSAMYFCASSIGGLLVHEQYFGPGTRLTVT.